What follows are 21 T cell receptor beta chains derived from one specimen sequenced in a study of tissue T cells after allogeneic stem cell transplantation. The data were produced by immunoSEQ multiplex PCR, yet TCRdb's version contains in-frame clones alone and is incomplete. The sample contains approximately 3,000 clones, about 55% of which appear only once. Time point noted: mouse harvest day 7 after allogeneic transplant. Mouse grafts combined 10^7 T-cell-depleted bone marrow cells with 10^6 splenic CD5+ T cells. Input material: gut tissue. The origin of the receptors is a female BALB/c mouse given C57BL/6 T cells with graft-versus-host disease after an allogeneic hematopoietic cell transplant.

Of note for this clone: Gene names follow the mouse nomenclature. The read terminates 1 residue before the CDR3 end, so the remaining end is supplied by the germline J gene. This chain connects TRBV31 to TRBJ2-5; 9 positions match TRBD2. Germline CDR1 reads GKSSPN; CDR2 reads SITVG. The CDR3 is 14 amino acids. The V gene end was trimmed by 0 bases and the J gene end by 2 bases; junction bases not matched to a gene: 0. The sequenced part of the CDR3 DNA is TGTGCCTGGAGTCTCTGGGGGGGCCAAGACACCCAGTAC. As protein: CAWSLWGGQDTQY. The entire CDR3 protein reads CAWSLWGGQDTQYF.

Worth noting for this clone: Each gene name is a mouse one. Sequencing ends 1 residue short of the CDR3 end; the germline J gene provides the rest. The V and J genes are TRBV26 and TRBJ2-1; D not resolved. Deletions cut 4 bases from V and 0 bases from J, with 4 bases between. CDR1 is KGHPV and CDR2 is FQNQEV in the germline V gene (reference sequence). The CDR3 has 13 residues. Partial CDR3 DNA: TGTGCCAGCAGTCCTGATAACTATGCTGAGCAGTTC. Translating it yields CASSPDNYAEQF. The whole CDR3 sequence is CASSPDNYAEQFF.

Points on this clone: The genes are named according to mouse. The read ends 1 residue before the CDR3 terminus; that terminus is restored from the germline J gene. The chain combines TRBV15 with TRBJ2-7; D gene ambiguous. The CDR3 runs to 12 residues. The V gene's germline CDR1 is SGHND and CDR2 FRSKSL. V was clipped by 4 bases and J by 0 bases, with 4 bases between them. The CDR3 spells CASSWGSYEQYF. CDR3 bases read: TGTGCCAGCAGTTGGGGCTCCTATGAACAGTAC.

The sample holds a few counts of this clone. Gene labels here are mouse ones. The CDR3 end falls 1 residue outside the read, so it is completed with the germline J gene. This rearrangement joins TRBV17 to TRBJ2-2; 9 positions match TRBD2. The J segment lost 0 bases and the V segment lost 6 bases, leaving 2 bases of the junction unmatched. CDR1 and CDR2 from the germline V gene are MNHDT and YYDKIL. CDR3 length equals 15 residues. The sequenced CDR3 bases are TGTGCTAGCAGCCCTGGGGGGGCAAACACCGGGCAGCTCTAC. Residues: CASSPGGANTGQLY. The whole CDR3 protein is CASSPGGANTGQLYF.

Worth noting for this clone: Gene and germline names: mouse. The CDR3 end falls 1 residue outside the read, so it is completed with the germline J gene. V gene TRBV20 combines with J gene TRBJ1-2; no firm D call. This CDR3 has 11 residues. Trimming stripped 3 bases from V and 1 base from J, with 3 bases between. Per germline, CDR1 GFQATS and CDR2 STVNSAI. The DNA read from the CDR3 is TGTGGTGCTAGCCGAAACTCCGACTACACC. Residues: CGASRNSDYT. The whole CDR3 region reads CGASRNSDYTF.

Comments on this clone: Gene labels here are mouse ones. The sequenced fragment ends 1 residue before the CDR3 boundary, so the rest is inferred from the germline J gene. The rearrangement uses TRBV1 and TRBJ2-5; D call uncertain. Germline CDR1 is NSQYPW and CDR2 is LRSPGD (reference sequence). CDR3 length: 11 residues. The V end was cut by 3 bases, the J end by 2 bases, with 0 bases between. The DNA read from the CDR3 is TGCACCTGCAGTGCCCAAGACACCCAGTAC. Protein: CTCSAQDTQY. The full CDR3 reads CTCSAQDTQYF.

Comments on this clone: Mouse gene names and germline throughout. The read terminates 1 residue before the CDR3 end, so the remaining end is supplied by the germline J gene. The chain uses TRBV1 and TRBJ2-1; 11 bases are a match to TRBD1. Germline V gene data show CDR1 as NSQYPW and CDR2 as LRSPGD (reference sequence). The CDR3 spans 15 residues. V lost 3 bases, J lost 4 bases, and 2 bases stayed unmatched. The CDR3 here is CTCSAGTGGYAEQFF. The part of the CDR3 DNA that was read is TGCACCTGCAGTGCCGGGACAGGGGGATATGCTGAGCAGTTC.

In regard to this clone: The gene symbols are mouse symbols. The CDR3 end lies 1 residue beyond the end of the read and is filled in from the germline J gene. The gene calls are TRBV26 and TRBJ2-7, with TRBD2 identical over 9 bases. Germline V gives CDR1 KGHPV, CDR2 FQNQEV (reference sequence). This CDR3 is built from 13 residues. The junction had 4 bases not matched to a gene; V was cut back by 4 bases and J by 6 bases. The covered CDR3 bases are TGTGCCAGCAGTCCGACTGGGGGAGGTGAACAGTAC. It is translated as CASSPTGGGEQY. The complete CDR3 protein is CASSPTGGGEQYF.

Details on this clone: The gene symbols are mouse symbols. Here the CDR3 reads CASSKRDYAEQFF. The sequenced part of the CDR3 DNA is TGTGCCAGCAGTAAGAGGGACTATGCTGAGCAGTTC. The chain employs TRBV26 and TRBJ2-1; no clear D gene. The DNA ends 1 residue before the CDR3 does, and the rest of the CDR3 is filled in from the germline J gene. Trimming took 5 bases from V and 2 from J, leaving 7 bases between them. Germline CDR1 and CDR2: KGHPV and FQNQEV (reference sequence). The CDR3 is 13 amino acids.

Remarks on this clone: Gene and germline names: mouse. From the germline J gene comes the end of the CDR3, since the read stops 1 residue before it. V is TRBV13-3 and J is TRBJ1-1; possibly TRBD1 for D (6 bases). This CDR3 contains 13 residues. CDR1 NNHDY and CDR2 SYVADS come from the germline V gene. V dropped 2 bases and J dropped 1 base, with 6 bases sitting between them. The CDR3 DNA, read in part, is TGTGCCAGCAGTGAACAGGGAAACACAGAAGTCTTC. It yields the protein CASSEQGNTEVF. The full CDR3 protein is CASSEQGNTEVFF.

On this clone: Gene names follow the mouse nomenclature. The DNA ends 1 residue before the CDR3 does, and the rest of the CDR3 is filled in from the germline J gene. The chain combines TRBV23 with TRBJ2-7. Germline V gives CDR1 KGHTA, CDR2 FQNQQP. The CDR3 extends over 10 amino acids. The covered CDR3 bases are TGCTCCAGCAGCCTCATTGAACAGTAC. Translation gives CSSSLIEQY. The entire CDR3 reads CSSSLIEQYF. The whole variable domain, remainder taken from reference TRBV23 and TRBJ2-7, is DAAVTQKPRYLIKMKGQEAEMKCIPEKGHTAVFWYQQKQSKELKFLIYFQNQQPLDQIDMVKERFSAVCPSSSLCSLGIRTCEAEDSALYLCSSSLIEQYFGPGTRLTVL.

Concerning this clone: The genes and germline here are from mouse. The read halts 1 residue ahead of the CDR3 end, with the missing end drawn from the germline J gene. Other DNA sequences in the sample encode the same CDR3. The chain links TRBV26 to TRBJ2-5; D gene unclear. Germline CDR1 reads KGHPV; CDR2 reads FQNQEV (reference sequence). V lost 3 bases and J lost 2, with 0 bases in between. CDR3 length: 11 amino acids. The CDR3 loop is CASSLQDTQYF. CDR3 DNA (partial): TGTGCCAGCAGTCTCCAAGACACCCAGTAC.

Comment on this clone: Gene and germline names: mouse. The read comes to an end 1 residue before the CDR3 does, leaving the germline J gene to fill in the end. The chain has TRBV26 and TRBJ1-1, with D maybe TRBD1 (6 bases). The CDR3 contains 14 residues. Trimming took 1 base from V and 3 from J, leaving 9 bases between them. Germline V CDR1 and CDR2: KGHPV, FQNQEV (reference sequence). The CDR3 loop reads CASSLYSGDTEVFF. Partial CDR3 DNA: TGTGCCAGCAGTCTGTATTCAGGGGACACAGAAGTCTTC.

This clone was counted once. Gene names follow the mouse nomenclature. The sequenced fragment ends 1 residue before the CDR3 boundary, so the rest is inferred from the germline J gene. The chain uses TRBV23 and TRBJ2-5; the table's D call, TRBD2, was not checked against the DNA. The CDR3 has 15 residues. From germline, CDR1 is KGHTA and CDR2 FQNQQP. CDR3: CSSSQGTGGADTQYF. The sequenced part of the CDR3 DNA is TGCTCCAGCAGTCAAGGGACTGGGGGGGCAGACACCCAGTAC.

This clone turned up a few times. Mouse gene names apply. The read terminates 1 residue before the CDR3 end, so the remaining end is supplied by the germline J gene. V and J are TRBV16 and TRBJ2-7; 9 nucleotides match TRBD1. From germline, CDR1 is SGHSA and CDR2 FRNQAP. V trimming: 0 bases; J trimming: 5 bases; junction bases outside the gene matches: 2. The length of the CDR3 is 14 residues. CDR3 sequence: CASSLETGGDEQYF. The sequenced CDR3 bases are TGTGCAAGCAGCTTAGAGACAGGGGGGGATGAACAGTAC.

With respect to this clone: Mouse gene names and germline throughout. Read sequence stops 1 residue before the CDR3 end, and the germline J gene provides the missing end. V is TRBV16 and J is TRBJ2-1; 7 bases are shared with TRBD1. Germline CDR1 SGHSA, CDR2 FRNQAP. CDR3 length equals 15 residues. V lost 5 bases and J lost 2; bases outside the gene matches: 6. CDR3 DNA (partial): TGTGCAAGCAGCACCCCCGGGACAGACTATGCTGAGCAGTTC. Translation gives CASSTPGTDYAEQF. The whole CDR3 protein is CASSTPGTDYAEQFF.

This clone was counted only a few times. Genes and germline come from the mouse. The DNA ends 1 residue before the CDR3 does, and the rest of the CDR3 is filled in from the germline J gene. V is TRBV13-3 and J is TRBJ2-7; D gene ambiguous. This CDR3 is 13 amino acids long. The V end lost 2 bases, the J end lost 0 bases, and 6 bases lay between the germline ends. Germline V gene data show CDR1 as NNHDY and CDR2 as SYVADS. CDR3 protein: CASSEASSYEQYF. The covered CDR3 bases are TGTGCCAGCAGTGAGGCCAGCTCCTATGAACAGTAC.

A remark on this clone: Gene names denote mouse genes. The read ends 1 residue before the CDR3 terminus; that terminus is restored from the germline J gene. The chain combines TRBV15 with TRBJ1-2, with 9 bases identical to TRBD1. The CDR3 extends over 15 amino acids. Germline V gene lookup returns CDR1 SGHND and CDR2 FRSKSL. The V gene end was trimmed by 2 bases and the J gene end by 3 bases; junction bases not matched to a gene: 4. The CDR3 protein is CASSLRTGVDSDYTF. CDR3 DNA (partial): TGTGCCAGCAGTTTAAGGACAGGGGTCGACTCCGACTACACC.

Concerning this clone: Germline and genes: mouse. The DNA ends 1 residue before the CDR3 does, and the rest of the CDR3 is filled in from the germline J gene. J is TRBJ1-3 and V is TRBV26, with D unclear. The CDR3 totals 12 residues. V lost 4 bases and J 0 bases, leaving 1 base between the germline ends. CDR1 is KGHPV and CDR2 is FQNQEV in the germline V gene (reference sequence). CDR3 protein: CASSPSGNTLYF. The part of the CDR3 DNA that was read is TGTGCCAGCAGTCCTTCTGGAAATACGCTCTAT.

As regards this clone: Germline and genes: mouse. The CDR3 is cut off 1 residue early in the read; its end comes from the germline J gene. This chain uses TRBV19 with TRBJ2-1, with 10 bases aligning to TRBD2. V gave up 4 bases and J gave up 4 bases; unmatched junction bases: 2. Germline assignment: CDR1 FNHDT and CDR2 SITEND (reference sequence). The CDR3 extends over 14 amino acids. CDR3 DNA, as far as it was read: TGTGCCAGCAGTCGACTGGGGGGATATGCTGAGCAGTTC. Translation: CASSRLGGYAEQF. From start to end, the CDR3 is CASSRLGGYAEQFF.

Of note for this clone: Gene labels here are mouse ones. The read terminates 1 residue ahead of where the CDR3 ends, so the germline J gene completes it. The chain uses TRBV23 and TRBJ1-6; TRBD1, the table's D call, was not compared with the DNA. TRBJ1-6 is an open reading frame, and its role is uncertain. The V gene's germline CDR1 is KGHTA and CDR2 FQNQQP. This CDR3 region has 16 residues. The CDR3 bases that were read are TGCTCCAGCAGTCAAACACCTAATTCCTATAATTCGCCCCTCTAC. It specifies CSSSQTPNSYNSPLY. The entire CDR3 sequence reads CSSSQTPNSYNSPLYF.